The 20 T cell receptor beta chains below were found in one sample sequenced in a study of shared clonotypes between healthy human individuals. Only in-frame clones appear in the TCRdb table, and some are missing; sequencing was by immunoSEQ multiplex PCR. The sample includes 850,000 to 1,100,000 clones, approximately 75% of them seen just once. The sample was memory CD4+ T cells from PBMCs. Subset: CD45RA-negative fraction. Every receptor here comes from a man between 18 and 29 years old in good health. Some clones in this sample may be carry-over from other donors' samples.

DNA of the CDR3: TGTGCCAGCAGTCGCAGGGGGACAGATACGCAGTATTTT. It yields the protein CASSRRGTDTQYF. The genes are TRBV27 and TRBJ2-3; TRBD1 aligns across 7 bases. Germline CDR1 reads MNHEY; CDR2 reads SMNVEV (reference sequence). The CDR3 length is 13 residues. Losses at the gene ends were 5 bases for V and 3 bases for J; bases not matched to a gene: 2.

V usage is TRBV29-1 and J usage is TRBJ2-3; D is perhaps TRBD2 (5 bases). Between the trimmed V and J ends, which lost 3 bases and 5 bases, there was a span of 9 bases. This CDR3 spans 12 amino acids. Germline values: CDR1 SQVTM, CDR2 ANQGSEA. CDR3: CSVDYGKDTQYF. The CDR3 bases are TGCAGCGTTGATTACGGGAAAGATACGCAGTATTTT.

The chain links TRBV28 to TRBJ1-5; perhaps TRBD1 as D (5 bases). V was trimmed by 2 bases and J by 1 base, leaving 12 bases between them. The CDR3 contains 16 residues. Germline CDR1 MDHEN, CDR2 SYDVKM. The CDR3 DNA reads as TGTGCCAGCAGTTTAAGGACACCGGGAAGCAATCAGCCCCAGCATTTT. Amino acid sequence: CASSLRTPGSNQPQHF.

The chain joins TRBV28 to TRBJ2-7, with 9 bases identical to TRBD2. Trimming removed 7 bases from V and 4 bases from J; junction bases left unmatched: 8. The CDR3 covers 14 residues. Germline values: CDR1 MDHEN, CDR2 SYDVKM. As DNA, the CDR3 is TGTGCCAGCATTCGGGCGGGAGGGCCGTACGAGCAGTACTTC. It translates to CASIRAGGPYEQYF.

The chain combines TRBV5-1 with TRBJ1-1, with D maybe TRBD1 (6 bases). The length of the CDR3 is 14 residues. Germline CDR1 and CDR2: SGHRS and YFSETQ. V lost 4 bases and J lost 3, with 13 bases in between. CDR3 in amino acids: CASSQQGRYTEAFF. The CDR3 region has the DNA TGCGCCAGCAGCCAGCAGGGGAGGTACACTGAAGCTTTCTTT. The whole variable domain, filled in from reference TRBV5-1 and TRBJ1-1, reads KAGVTQTPRYLIKTRGQQVTLSCSPISGHRSVSWYQQTPGQGLQFLFEYFSETQRNKGNFPGRFSGRQFSNSRSEMNVSTLELGDSALYLCASSQQGRYTEAFFGQGTRLTVV.

The chain couples TRBV5-4 to TRBJ2-3; TRBD1 agrees at 10 bases. The V gene's germline CDR1 is SGHNT and CDR2 YYREEE (reference sequence). Trimming at V came to 0 bases and at J to 1 base, leaving 2 bases not matched to a gene. CDR3 length equals 16 residues. CDR3 amino acids: CASSLGGTGGTDTQYF. Here the CDR3 DNA reads TGTGCCAGCAGCTTGGGTGGGACAGGGGGCACAGATACGCAGTATTTT.

This chain connects TRBV5-1 to TRBJ2-2; TRBD1 might be the D (5 bases). V lost 5 bases, J lost 2 bases, and 10 bases lay in between. The length of the CDR3 is 14 residues. From germline, CDR1 is SGHRS and CDR2 YFSETQ. The CDR3 here is CASSRTPNTGELFF. The DNA of the CDR3 is TGCGCCAGCAGTCGGACACCAAACACCGGGGAGCTGTTTTTT.

The V gene is TRBV2, the J gene TRBJ2-1; the D is unclear. The CDR3 runs 10 residues. Trimming pared 6 bases from V and 15 bases from J, leaving 12 bases between. The V gene's germline CDR1 is SNHLY and CDR2 FYNNEI. The CDR3 coding sequence is TGTGCCAGCAGAGACCCCGGTTGGTTCTTC. This gives the protein CASRDPGWFF.

Comments on this clone: A far larger clone is a single base away, which makes a read error likely. The chain links TRBV6-1 to TRBJ2-7, with 9 bases aligning to TRBD1. The CDR3 totals 14 residues. The trim removed 5 bases at V and 2 bases at J, leaving 4 bases unmatched. Germline CDR1 reads MNHNS; CDR2 reads SASEGT. DNA for the CDR3: TGTGCCAGCAGTCCGACAGGGGGGCCCTACGAGCAGTACTTC. Translation: CASSPTGGPYEQYF.

Comments on this clone: This probably arose from a read error, given a far larger clone one base away. At the DNA level, this CDR3 is encoded by other sequences in the same sample as well. The genes are TRBV11-3 and TRBJ2-3; the D is unclear. Germline-derived CDR1 and CDR2 are SGHNT and YENEEA. Trimming stripped 1 base from V and 1 base from J, with 0 bases between. This CDR3 contains 12 residues. The CDR3 DNA is TGTGCCAGCAGCTTAGGCACAGATACGCAGTATTTT. Amino acid sequence: CASSLGTDTQYF.

This clone was seen only a few times. This rearrangement joins TRBV5-1 to TRBJ2-1; tentative D call: TRBD2 (6 bases). From germline, CDR1 is SGHRS and CDR2 YFSETQ. V lost 0 bases and J lost 7, with 8 bases in between. This CDR3 is built from 13 residues. The CDR3 protein is CASSLGRGNEQFF. The CDR3 nucleotides are TGCGCCAGCAGCTTGGGGAGGGGAAATGAGCAGTTCTTC.

This chain uses TRBV6-5 with TRBJ2-1; no firm D call. This CDR3 region has 15 residues. V shed 6 bases and J shed 3 bases, with 15 bases lying between them. From germline, CDR1 is MNHEY and CDR2 SVGAGI. CDR3 protein: CASSGRRRIYNEQFF. DNA of the CDR3: TGTGCCAGCAGCGGTAGACGACGGATCTACAATGAGCAGTTCTTC.

This chain connects TRBV30 to TRBJ2-1, with 10 positions matching TRBD2. J lost 7 bases, V lost 5 bases, and 5 bases had no gene match. This CDR3 has 13 amino acids. CDR1 and CDR2 from the germline V gene are GTSNPN and SVGIG (reference sequence). The CDR3 DNA is TGTGCCTGGGCGGCGGGACTAGCGAATGAGCAGTTCTTC. Protein: CAWAAGLANEQFF.

The rearrangement uses TRBV14 and TRBJ2-7; the D gene is possibly TRBD2 (5 bases). The CDR3 contains 15 residues. Germline CDR1 and CDR2: SGHDN and FVKESK. Trimming removed 1 base at V and 4 bases at J, with 14 bases between. The CDR3, as DNA: TGTGCCAGCAGCCAAGGAGGTGGGAGCTGGTACGAGCAGTACTTC. This gives the protein CASSQGGGSWYEQYF.

The chain carries TRBV7-3 and TRBJ2-1, with TRBD2 matching over 12 bases. Germline V gene sequence: CDR1 SGHTA, CDR2 FQGTGA. Trimming at V came to 5 bases and at J to 6 bases, leaving 5 bases not matched to a gene. CDR3 length equals 15 residues. CDR3 sequence reads: CASSPTSGRGNEQFF. The CDR3 DNA reads as TGTGCCAGCAGCCCGACTAGCGGGAGAGGCAATGAGCAGTTCTTC.

This rearrangement joins TRBV16 to TRBJ1-5, with 8 bases identical to TRBD1. Germline V gene sequence: CDR1 KGHSY, CDR2 FQNENV. The junction had 5 bases not matched to a gene; V was cut back by 0 bases and J by 4 bases. This CDR3 contains 16 residues. In DNA form, the CDR3 reads TGTGCCAGCAGCCAATCGAGCCGACAGGGGAATCAGCCCCAGCATTTT. Amino acids: CASSQSSRQGNQPQHF.

Of note for this clone: The sample has other DNA sequences that encode this CDR3 too. The gene calls are TRBV27 and TRBJ2-1; no clear D gene. V dropped 5 bases and J dropped 4 bases, with 9 bases sitting between them. Germline V gene sequence: CDR1 MNHEY, CDR2 SMNVEV (reference sequence). This CDR3 has 13 residues. CDR3 nucleotide sequence: TGTGCCAGCAGTCTGAAGCCATACAATGAGCAGTTCTTC. Its translation is CASSLKPYNEQFF.

The V and J genes are TRBV7-6 and TRBJ2-2; the match to TRBD2 covers 12 bases. CDR1 and CDR2 (germline): SGHVS, FNYEAQ. The CDR3 length is 19 residues. Trimming removed 3 bases from V and 2 bases from J; junction bases left unmatched: 10. For the CDR3, the DNA is TGTGCCAGCAGCTTTAAACCCGTGACTAGCGGGAGAAACACCGGGGAGCTGTTTTTT. Amino acids: CASSFKPVTSGRNTGELFF.

The chain recombines TRBV29-1 with TRBJ2-7; the D call may be TRBD1 or TRBD2 (5 bases each). Per the germline V gene, CDR1 is SQVTM and CDR2 is ANQGSEA. The CDR3 runs 15 residues. V was trimmed by 5 bases and J by 6 bases, leaving 23 bases between them. The DNA of the CDR3 is TGCAGCGTTACCCCATGGGACCCACAGGCGGGCGAGCAGTACTTC. Amino acid sequence: CSVTPWDPQAGEQYF.

This clone was observed a handful of times. The chain combines TRBV19 with TRBJ1-2; 11 bases map to TRBD1. Germline assignment: CDR1 LNHDA and CDR2 SQIVND (reference sequence). The length of the CDR3 is 15 residues. V was pared by 3 bases and J by 4 bases, with 4 bases of the junction left unmatched. The CDR3 bases are TGTGCCAGTAGTATTCAGGGGACAGGGGGCTATGGCTACACCTTC. Its translation: CASSIQGTGGYGYTF.